These 4 T cell receptor beta chains originate from one sample sequenced in a study of blood T cell repertoires in COVID-19. Using immunoSEQ multiplex PCR, the repertoire was profiled, and TCRdb retains in-frame clones only, with some absent. The sample records fewer than 200,000 clones, around nine tenths being singletons. Sequencing input: peripheral blood. These receptors originate from a woman between 18 and 29 years old who had recovered from COVID-19.

The chain employs TRBV4-3 and TRBJ1-1; the D is unclear. The CDR3 is 14 residues long. The V gene's germline CDR1 is LGHNA and CDR2 YSLEER. The V end lost 3 bases, the J end lost 0 bases, and 8 bases lay between the germline ends. The CDR3 protein is CASSHRVVNTEAFF. The CDR3 DNA reads as TGCGCCAGCAGCCATCGGGTCGTGAACACTGAAGCTTTCTTT.

The count of this clone is one. The V and J genes are TRBV2 and TRBJ1-3; 7 nucleotides line up with TRBD1. With 5 bases clipped from V and 4 bases from J, the junction kept 5 bases outside the gene matches. CDR3 size: 14 residues. CDR1 and CDR2 from the germline V gene are SNHLY and FYNNEI. The CDR3 sequence is CASSFTGAGNTIYF. In DNA, the CDR3 is TGTGCCAGCAGTTTTACAGGGGCAGGAAACACCATATATTTT.

The V and J genes are TRBV24-1 and TRBJ1-5; D is undetermined. The CDR3 is made up of 13 amino acids. V was clipped by 5 bases and J by 4 bases, with 8 bases between them. CDR1 KGHDR and CDR2 SFDVKD come from the germline V gene. CDR3: CATSGRVNQPQHF. The CDR3 nucleotides read TGTGCCACCAGTGGGAGGGTTAATCAGCCCCAGCATTTT.

CDR3 sequence: CASRRQGEESLHF. In DNA, the CDR3 is TGTGCCAGCAGAAGACAAGGGGAAGAGTCCCTCCACTTT. This chain connects TRBV6-5 to TRBJ1-6; D might be TRBD1 (5 bases). Germline CDR1 reads MNHEY; CDR2 reads SVGAGI. The V gene lost 6 bases and the J gene lost 14 bases, with 17 bases spanning the gap. The CDR3 length is 13 residues.